This T cell receptor beta chain was recorded in a study of breast tumors, draining lymph nodes, adjacent tissues. TCRdb re-derived calls from the multiplex PCR reads in MiXCR, one entry per CDR3 protein. The profile shows about 170,000 distinct CDR3 sequences, 33% of them singletons. V was cut by 1 base and J by 4 bases, with 11 bases left in between. The CDR3 extends over 14 amino acids. Germline assignment: CDR1 SGHAT and CDR2 FQNNGV. Breast cancer patients provided tissue from their axillary draining lymph nodes. Study results and limitations: Tumor T cell lymph node origin was a supported hypothesis, not proven.

Worth noting for this clonotype: Its specificity is unknown.

This TCR was recovered from a female donor with breast cancer. Some clones in this sample may be carry-over from other donors' samples. The genes are TRBV11-2 and TRBJ2-7, with D possibly being TRBD1 (5 bases). The sequencing input was axillary lymph node tissue. CDR3 sequence (DNA): TGTGCCAGCAGCTTAGTCGTCAGGGCATACGAGCAGTACTTC. It codes for CASSLVVRAYEQYF. The variable domain in full, with the rest retrieved from reference TRBV11-2 and TRBJ2-7, is EAGVAQSPRYKIIEKRQSVAFWCNPISGHATLYWYQQILGQGPKLLIQFQNNGVVDDSQLPKDRFSAERLKGVDSTLKIQPAKLEDSAVYLCASSLVVRAYEQYFGPGTRLTVT.